This TCR beta chain was obtained from a study of early T cells in non-severe SARS-CoV-2 infection. Study summary: Bulk RNA from unsorted whole blood was sequenced; chains were unpaired.

The library protocol tagged individual cDNA molecules with unique molecular identifiers. A single record per CDR3 protein comes from TCRdb applying MiXCR to the 5' RACE reads. Of over 80,000 distinct CDR3 sequences in the sample, about an eighth were seen once. V lost 2 bases and J 3 bases, leaving 14 bases between the germline ends. Germline CDR1 and CDR2: GTSNPN and SVGIG (reference sequence). The CDR3 runs to 15 residues. This clonotype appeared many times. The V gene is TRBV30, the J gene TRBJ2-1; D is possibly TRBD1 (6 bases). The receptor comes from an adult who was a healthcare worker with PCR-confirmed SARS-CoV-2 infection or an uninfected control (not recorded which). The material sequenced was whole blood, taken at baseline. The CDR3 region has the DNA TGTGCCTGGAGTCTGGACAGTGGGAGCTACAATGAGCAGTTCTTC. Its translation: CAWSLDSGSYNEQFF. The complete variable domain, with remaining parts taken from reference TRBV30 and TRBJ2-1, reads SQTIHQWPATLVQPVGSPLSLECTVEGTSNPNLYWYRQAAGRGLQLLFYSVGIGQISSEVPQNLSASRPQDRQFILSSKKLLLSDSGFYLCAWSLDSGSYNEQFFGPGTRLTVL.